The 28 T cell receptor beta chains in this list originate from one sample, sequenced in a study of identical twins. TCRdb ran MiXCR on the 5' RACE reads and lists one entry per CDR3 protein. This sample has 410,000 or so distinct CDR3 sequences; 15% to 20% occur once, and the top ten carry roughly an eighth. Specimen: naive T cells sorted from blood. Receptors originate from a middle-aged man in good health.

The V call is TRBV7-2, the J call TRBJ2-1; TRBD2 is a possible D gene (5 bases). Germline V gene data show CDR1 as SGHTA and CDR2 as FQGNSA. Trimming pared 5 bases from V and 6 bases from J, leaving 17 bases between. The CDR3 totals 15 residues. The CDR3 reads CASSPDRGSLNEQFF. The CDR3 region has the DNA TGTGCCAGCAGCCCCGATCGGGGTTCTCTCAATGAGCAGTTCTTC.

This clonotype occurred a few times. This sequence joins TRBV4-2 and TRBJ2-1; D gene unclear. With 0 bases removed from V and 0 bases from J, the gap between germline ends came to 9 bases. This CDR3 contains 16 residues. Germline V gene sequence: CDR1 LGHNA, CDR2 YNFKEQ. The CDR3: CASSQEGLNSYNEQFF. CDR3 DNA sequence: TGTGCCAGCAGCCAAGAGGGTCTGAACTCCTACAATGAGCAGTTCTTC.

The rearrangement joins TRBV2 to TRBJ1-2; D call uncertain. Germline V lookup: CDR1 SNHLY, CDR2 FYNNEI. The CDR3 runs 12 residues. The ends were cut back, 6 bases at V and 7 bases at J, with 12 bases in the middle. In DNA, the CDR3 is TGTGCCAGCAGGCGGTCGAATCTTGGCTACACCTTC. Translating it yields CASRRSNLGYTF.

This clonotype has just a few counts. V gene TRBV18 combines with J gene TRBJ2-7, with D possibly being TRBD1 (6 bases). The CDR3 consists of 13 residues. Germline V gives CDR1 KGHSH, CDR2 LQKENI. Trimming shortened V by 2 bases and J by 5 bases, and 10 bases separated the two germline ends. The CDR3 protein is CASSPIQGDEQYF. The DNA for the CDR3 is TGTGCCAGCTCACCAATACAGGGTGACGAGCAGTACTTC.

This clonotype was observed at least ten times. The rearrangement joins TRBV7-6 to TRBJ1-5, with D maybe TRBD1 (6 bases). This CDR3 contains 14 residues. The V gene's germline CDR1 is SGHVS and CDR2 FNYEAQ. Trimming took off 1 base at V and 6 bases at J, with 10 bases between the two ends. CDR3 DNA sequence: TGTGCCAGCAGCTTAGGTAAAGGGGGTCAGCCCCAGCATTTT. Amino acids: CASSLGKGGQPQHF. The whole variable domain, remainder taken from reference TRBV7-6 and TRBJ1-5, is GAGVSQSPRYKVTKRGQDVALRCDPISGHVSLYWYRQALGQGPEFLTYFNYEAQQDKSGLPNDRFSAERPEGSISTLTIQRTEQRDSAMYRCASSLGKGGQPQHFGDGTRLSIL.

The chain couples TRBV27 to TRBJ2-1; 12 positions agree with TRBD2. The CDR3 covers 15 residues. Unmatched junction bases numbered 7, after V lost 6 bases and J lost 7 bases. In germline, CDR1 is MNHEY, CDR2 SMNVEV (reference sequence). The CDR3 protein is CASSPTSGRGNEQFF. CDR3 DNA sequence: TGTGCCAGCAGCCCGACTAGCGGGAGAGGGAATGAGCAGTTCTTC.

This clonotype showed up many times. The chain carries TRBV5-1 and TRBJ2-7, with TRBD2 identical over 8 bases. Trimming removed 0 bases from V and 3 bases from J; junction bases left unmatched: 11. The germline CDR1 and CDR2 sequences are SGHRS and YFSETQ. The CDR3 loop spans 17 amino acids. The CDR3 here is CASSLVGSGIPYYEQYF. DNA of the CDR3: TGCGCCAGCAGCTTGGTCGGTAGCGGGATACCCTACTACGAGCAGTACTTC.

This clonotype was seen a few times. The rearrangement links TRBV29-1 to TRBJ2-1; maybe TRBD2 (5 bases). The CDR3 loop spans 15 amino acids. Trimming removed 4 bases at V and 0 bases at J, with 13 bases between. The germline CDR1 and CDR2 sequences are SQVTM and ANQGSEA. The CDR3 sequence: CSVGLTGSSYNEQFF. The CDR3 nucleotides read TGCAGCGTTGGGCTGACGGGGAGCTCCTACAATGAGCAGTTCTTC.

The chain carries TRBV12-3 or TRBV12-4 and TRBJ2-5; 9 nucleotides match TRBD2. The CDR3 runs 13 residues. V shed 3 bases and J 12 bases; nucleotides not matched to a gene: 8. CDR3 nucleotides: TGTGCCAGCAGTTTCAGCTTAGCGGGGGATAAGTACTTC. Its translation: CASSFSLAGDKYF.

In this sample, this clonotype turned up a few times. CDR3 sequence (DNA): TGTGCCAGCAGTCCCAGGGAGACTAATGAAAAACTGTTTTTT. Its protein product is CASSPRETNEKLFF. J is TRBJ1-4 and V is TRBV12-3 or TRBV12-4; TRBD1 is a possible D gene (5 bases). The CDR3 consists of 14 residues. V lost 5 bases and J lost 2, with 9 bases in between.

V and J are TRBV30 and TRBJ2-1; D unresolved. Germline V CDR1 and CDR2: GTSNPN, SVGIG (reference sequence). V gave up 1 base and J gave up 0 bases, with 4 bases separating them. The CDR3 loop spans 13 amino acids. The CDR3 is CAWSEDSYNEQFF. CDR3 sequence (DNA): TGTGCCTGGAGTGAGGACTCCTACAATGAGCAGTTCTTC.

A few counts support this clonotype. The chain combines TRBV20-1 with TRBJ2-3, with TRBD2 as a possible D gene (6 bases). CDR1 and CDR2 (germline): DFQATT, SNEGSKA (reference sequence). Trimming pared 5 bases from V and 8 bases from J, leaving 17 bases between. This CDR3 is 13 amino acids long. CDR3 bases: TGCAGTGCTCGCGGGACCAGCCGGGGTACGCAGTATTTT. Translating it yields CSARGTSRGTQYF.

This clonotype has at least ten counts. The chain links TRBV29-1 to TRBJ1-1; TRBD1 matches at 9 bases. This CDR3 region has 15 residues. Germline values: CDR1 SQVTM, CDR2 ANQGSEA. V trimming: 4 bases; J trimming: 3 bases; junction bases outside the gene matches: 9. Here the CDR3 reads CSVGGIRDRDTEAFF. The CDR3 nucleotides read TGCAGCGTTGGGGGCATCCGGGACAGGGACACTGAAGCTTTCTTT.

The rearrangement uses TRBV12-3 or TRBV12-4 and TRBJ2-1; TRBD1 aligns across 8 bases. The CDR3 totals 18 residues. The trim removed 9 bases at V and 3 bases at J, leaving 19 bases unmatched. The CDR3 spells CASMPGQDYLSYYNEQFF. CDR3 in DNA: TGTGCCAGTATGCCGGGACAGGACTACCTAAGCTACTACAATGAGCAGTTCTTC.

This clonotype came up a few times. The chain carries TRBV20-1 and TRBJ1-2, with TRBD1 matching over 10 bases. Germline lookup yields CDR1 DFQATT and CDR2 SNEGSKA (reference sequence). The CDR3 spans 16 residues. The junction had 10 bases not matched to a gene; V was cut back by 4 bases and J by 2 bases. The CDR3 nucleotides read TGCAGTGCTATCCGGGACAGGGGTCGCCAGAACTATGGCTACACCTTC. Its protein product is CSAIRDRGRQNYGYTF.

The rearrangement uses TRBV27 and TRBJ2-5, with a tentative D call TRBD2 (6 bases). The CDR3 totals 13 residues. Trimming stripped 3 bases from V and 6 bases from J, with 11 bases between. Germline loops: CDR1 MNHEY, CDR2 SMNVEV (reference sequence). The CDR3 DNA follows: TGTGCCAGCAGTTTTTCGGGGAGGCAGACCCAGTACTTC. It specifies CASSFSGRQTQYF.

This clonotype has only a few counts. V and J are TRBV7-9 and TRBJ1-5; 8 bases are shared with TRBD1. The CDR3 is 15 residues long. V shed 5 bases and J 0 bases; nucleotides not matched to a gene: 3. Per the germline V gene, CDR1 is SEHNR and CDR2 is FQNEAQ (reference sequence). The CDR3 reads CASSPTGASNQPQHF. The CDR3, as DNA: TGTGCCAGCAGCCCGACAGGGGCTAGCAATCAGCCCCAGCATTTT. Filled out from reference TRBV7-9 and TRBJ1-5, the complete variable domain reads DTGVSQNPRHKITKRGQNVTFRCDPISEHNRLYWYRQTLGQGPEFLTYFQNEAQLEKSRLLSDRFSAERPKGSFSTLEIQRTEQGDSAMYLCASSPTGASNQPQHFGDGTRLSIL.

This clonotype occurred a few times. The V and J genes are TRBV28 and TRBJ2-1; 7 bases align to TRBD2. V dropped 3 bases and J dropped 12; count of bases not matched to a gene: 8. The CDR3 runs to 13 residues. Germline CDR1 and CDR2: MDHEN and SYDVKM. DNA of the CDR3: TGTGCCAGCAGTTTTGGGCGGGAGCTGGGGCAGTTCTTC. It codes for CASSFGRELGQFF.

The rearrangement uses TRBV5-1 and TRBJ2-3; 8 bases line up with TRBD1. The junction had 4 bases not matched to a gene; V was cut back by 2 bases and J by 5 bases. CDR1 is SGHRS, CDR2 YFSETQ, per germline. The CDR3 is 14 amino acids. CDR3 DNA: TGCGCCAGCAGCTTTGTAGGGACAGGAGATACGCAGTATTTT. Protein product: CASSFVGTGDTQYF.

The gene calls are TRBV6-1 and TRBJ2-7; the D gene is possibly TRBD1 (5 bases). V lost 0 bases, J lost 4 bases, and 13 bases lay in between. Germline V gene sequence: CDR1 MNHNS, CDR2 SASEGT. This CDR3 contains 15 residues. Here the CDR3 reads CASSEAWGRPYEQYF. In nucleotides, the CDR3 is TGTGCCAGCAGTGAAGCCTGGGGCAGACCGTACGAGCAGTACTTC.

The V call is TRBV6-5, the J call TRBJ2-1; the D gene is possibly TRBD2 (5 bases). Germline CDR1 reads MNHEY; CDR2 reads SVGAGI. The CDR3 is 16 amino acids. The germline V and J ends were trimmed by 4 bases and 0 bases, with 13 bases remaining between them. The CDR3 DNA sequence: TGTGCCAGCAGTTCTCGGGGTCCACCCTCCTACAATGAGCAGTTCTTC. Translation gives CASSSRGPPSYNEQFF.

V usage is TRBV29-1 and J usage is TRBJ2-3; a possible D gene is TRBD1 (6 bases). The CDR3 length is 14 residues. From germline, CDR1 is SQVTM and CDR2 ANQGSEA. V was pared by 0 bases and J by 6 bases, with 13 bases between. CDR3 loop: CSVEEGRGMDTQYF. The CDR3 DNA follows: TGCAGCGTTGAAGAGGGTAGGGGGATGGATACGCAGTATTTT.

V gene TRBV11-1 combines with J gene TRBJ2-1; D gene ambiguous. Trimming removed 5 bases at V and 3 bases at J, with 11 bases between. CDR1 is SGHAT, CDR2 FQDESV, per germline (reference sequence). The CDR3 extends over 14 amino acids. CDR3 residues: CASSRQPGYNEQFF. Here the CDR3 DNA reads TGTGCCAGCAGCCGCCAGCCAGGCTACAATGAGCAGTTCTTC.

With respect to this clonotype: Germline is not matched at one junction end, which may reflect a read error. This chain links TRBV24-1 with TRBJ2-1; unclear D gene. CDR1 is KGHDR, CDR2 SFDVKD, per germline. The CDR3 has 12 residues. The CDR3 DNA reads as TGTGCCACCAGTGACTCGGACCTCCTTCAAAGCTTC. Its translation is CATSDSDLLQSF.

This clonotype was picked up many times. The CDR3 coding sequence is TGCAGTGCTAGAGACGTACAGGGCTTCGGGTCGAATCAGCCCCAGCATTTT. Translation gives CSARDVQGFGSNQPQHF. V and J are TRBV20-1 and TRBJ1-5, with D maybe TRBD1 (6 bases). CDR3 size: 17 residues. Between the trimmed V and J ends, which lost 0 bases and 4 bases, there was a span of 19 bases. Germline V CDR1 and CDR2: DFQATT, SNEGSKA (reference sequence).

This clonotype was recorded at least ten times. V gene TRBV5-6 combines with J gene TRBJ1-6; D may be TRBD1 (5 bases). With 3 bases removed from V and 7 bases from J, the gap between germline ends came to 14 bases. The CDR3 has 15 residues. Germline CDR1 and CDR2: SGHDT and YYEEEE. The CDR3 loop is CASSWGRTSNSPLHF. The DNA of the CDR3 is TGTGCCAGCAGCTGGGGGAGGACGAGCAATTCACCCCTCCACTTT.

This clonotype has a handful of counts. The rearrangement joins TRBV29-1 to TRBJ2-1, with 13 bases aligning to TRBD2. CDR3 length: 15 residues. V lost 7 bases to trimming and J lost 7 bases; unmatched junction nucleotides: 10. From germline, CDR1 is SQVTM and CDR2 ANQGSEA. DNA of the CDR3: TGCAGCGGTGGAAATCCGGGACTAGCGGGAAATGAGCAGTTCTTC. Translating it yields CSGGNPGLAGNEQFF.

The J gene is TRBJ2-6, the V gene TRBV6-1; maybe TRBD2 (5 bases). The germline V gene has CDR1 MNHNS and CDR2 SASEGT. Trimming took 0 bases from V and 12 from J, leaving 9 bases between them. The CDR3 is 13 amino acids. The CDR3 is CASSEAGKGVLTF. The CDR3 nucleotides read TGTGCCAGCAGTGAAGCCGGGAAAGGCGTCCTGACTTTC.